This entry lists 13 T cell receptor beta chains sequenced from one sample in a study of blood T cell repertoires in COVID-19. Repertoires were generated with immunoSEQ multiplex PCR, while TCRdb's copy carries only in-frame clones and drops some. The table includes 140,000 to 150,000 clones, under 90% detected once. Sequencing was done on a sample of peripheral blood. These TCRs come from a human donor in a cohort sampled during active COVID-19.

V gene TRBV19 combines with J gene TRBJ2-3; 11 bases match TRBD2. Germline V CDR1 and CDR2: LNHDA, SQIVND (reference sequence). This CDR3 has 16 residues. Trimming at V came to 6 bases and at J to 2 bases, leaving 7 bases not matched to a gene. Here the CDR3 DNA reads TGTGCCAGTAGCCAGAGACTAGCGGGGATCACAGATACGCAGTATTTT. This translates into CASSQRLAGITDTQYF.

This chain links TRBV18 with TRBJ2-5; 9 nucleotides agree with TRBD1. CDR3 length equals 15 residues. Germline loops: CDR1 KGHSH, CDR2 LQKENI. The junction had 12 bases not matched to a gene; V was cut back by 6 bases and J by 7 bases. Written as DNA, the CDR3 is TGTGCCAGCTCCCACGCCGGGACAGGGTTAGTGACCCAGTACTTC. This gives the protein CASSHAGTGLVTQYF. The full variable domain, rest sourced from reference TRBV18 and TRBJ2-5, is NAGVMQNPRHLVRRRGQEARLRCSPMKGHSHVYWYRQLPEEGLKFMVYLQKENIIDESGMPKERFSAEFPKEGPSILRIQQVVRGDSAAYFCASSHAGTGLVTQYFGPGTRLLVL.

This clone showed up just once. The chain carries TRBV4-1 and TRBJ2-5; D call uncertain. CDR3 size: 15 residues. Germline CDR1 MGHRA, CDR2 YSYEKL. The germline V and J ends were trimmed by 1 base and 1 base, with 10 bases remaining between them. DNA for the CDR3: TGCGCCAGCAGCCAAGCCCGAGTGGTCCAAGAGACCCAGTACTTC. As protein: CASSQARVVQETQYF.

V gene TRBV30 combines with J gene TRBJ1-1; the D gene is possibly TRBD1 (5 bases). V lost 3 bases to trimming and J lost 3 bases, with 8 bases between them. Germline loops: CDR1 GTSNPN, CDR2 SVGIG (reference sequence). The CDR3 is 12 residues long. The chain's CDR3 is CAWRGGDTEAFF. In DNA, the CDR3 is TGTGCCTGGAGGGGGGGGGACACTGAAGCTTTCTTT.

CDR3 loop: CASSPPRTSGGTGELFF. The DNA for the CDR3 is TGTGCCAGCAGTCCCCCTCGGACTAGCGGGGGCACCGGGGAGCTGTTTTTT. The chain couples TRBV28 to TRBJ2-2; 13 nucleotides align to TRBD2. CDR1 and CDR2 (germline): MDHEN, SYDVKM. Trimming removed 5 bases from V and 4 bases from J; junction bases left unmatched: 7. This CDR3 region has 17 residues.

The rearrangement links TRBV2 to TRBJ2-5, with TRBD2 identical over 7 bases. V dropped 8 bases and J dropped 2; count of bases not matched to a gene: 2. Germline lookup yields CDR1 SNHLY and CDR2 FYNNEI. This CDR3 comprises 12 residues. CDR3 loop: CASGGGQETQYF. CDR3 nucleotides: TGTGCCAGCGGGGGGGGGCAAGAGACCCAGTACTTC. Full variable domain (rest looked up from reference TRBV2 and TRBJ2-5): EPEVTQTPSHQVTQMGQEVILRCVPISNHLYFYWYRQILGQKVEFLVSFYNNEISEKSEIFDDQFSVERPDGSNFTLKIRSTKLEDSAMYFCASGGGQETQYFGPGTRLLVL.

Ten or more counts support this clone. J is TRBJ1-1 and V is TRBV7-3; unclear D gene. The CDR3 is made up of 12 amino acids. Trimming left V 5 bases short and J 0 bases short, with 4 bases between. CDR1 is SGHTA, CDR2 FQGTGA, per germline. In DNA form, the CDR3 reads TGTGCCAGCAGCCTCGTGAACACTGAAGCTTTCTTT. Translation: CASSLVNTEAFF.

V gene TRBV6-6 combines with J gene TRBJ1-5; D remains ambiguous. Trimming shortened V by 8 bases and J by 8 bases, and 16 bases separated the two germline ends. Germline CDR1 and CDR2: MNHNY and SVGAGI (reference sequence). There are 13 residues in the CDR3. CDR3 bases: TGTGCCAGCCGACGCGGGAGCGGTGAGCCCCAGCATTTT. It yields the protein CASRRGSGEPQHF.

The CDR3 nucleotides read TGTGCCATCTGGACAGATGAAGCTTTCTTT. The encoded protein is CAIWTDEAFF. The chain employs TRBV12-3 or TRBV12-4 and TRBJ1-1; possible D gene TRBD1, 6 bases. The germline V and J ends were trimmed by 10 bases and 7 bases, with 10 bases remaining between them. The CDR3 is 10 amino acids.

The genes are TRBV5-1 and TRBJ2-2; D perhaps matches TRBD1 (5 bases). V was pared by 4 bases and J by 1 base, with 8 bases between. This CDR3 region has 14 residues. Germline V CDR1 and CDR2: SGHRS, YFSETQ. CDR3 in DNA: TGCGCCAGCAGCATTACAGGGAACACCGGGGAGCTGTTTTTT. Amino acid sequence: CASSITGNTGELFF.

The chain is built from TRBV10-3 and TRBJ1-3; 8 positions match TRBD1. This CDR3 is 16 amino acids long. V shed 4 bases, J shed 0 bases, and the junction held 5 bases outside the gene matches. Per germline, CDR1 ENHRY and CDR2 SYGVKD. This CDR3 reads CAISGGQVGSGNTIYF. CDR3 in DNA: TGTGCCATCAGTGGGGGACAGGTTGGCTCTGGAAACACCATATATTTT.

This clone was detected only a few times. The rearrangement joins TRBV10-3 to TRBJ1-3; D is undetermined. The length of the CDR3 is 15 residues. Trimming took off 10 bases at V and 2 bases at J, with 18 bases between the two ends. The V gene's germline CDR1 is ENHRY and CDR2 SYGVKD. CDR3 DNA: TGTGCCACCGCCCCCGCGGCGGGTGCTGGAAACACCATATATTTT. Amino acid sequence: CATAPAAGAGNTIYF.

The chain recombines TRBV18 with TRBJ2-3, with 7 bases identical to TRBD2. With 3 bases clipped from V and 0 bases from J, the junction kept 0 bases outside the gene matches. CDR3 length: 14 amino acids. Germline CDR1 reads KGHSH; CDR2 reads LQKENI. Here the CDR3 DNA reads TGTGCCAGCTCACCTAGCGGGAGCACAGATACGCAGTATTTT. Residues: CASSPSGSTDTQYF. The full variable domain, in which reference TRBV18 and TRBJ2-3 provide the parts outside the CDR3, is NAGVMQNPRHLVRRRGQEARLRCSPMKGHSHVYWYRQLPEEGLKFMVYLQKENIIDESGMPKERFSAEFPKEGPSILRIQQVVRGDSAAYFCASSPSGSTDTQYFGPGTRLTVL.